Presented here are 28 T cell receptor beta chains from one specimen sequenced in a study of T cell responses to AZD1222 COVID-19 vaccine listed by TCRdb under 2021. The time point label of this sample denotes: baseline before first vaccination. The protocol used for the library was the immunoSEQ multiplex PCR assay. In its TCRdb copy, this immuneACCESS table keeps in-frame sequences only and misses some clones. Where compared with another copy, unresolved V genes explain less than half of these, and the others have no known cause. Recorded for this sample are some 90,000 clones; 80% to 90% of them occurred a single time. Jointly, the top ten make up more than 6% of the sample. The sequencing here drew on peripheral blood, taken on day 0 of AZD1222 vaccination. The source of these receptors is an adult in good health.

The J gene is TRBJ1-6, the V gene TRBV6-5; D uncertain. The CDR3 has 15 amino acids. Looked up from germline, CDR1 is MNHEY and CDR2 is SVGAGI. Trimming removed 5 bases from V and 7 bases from J, with 15 bases in between. CDR3 sequence (DNA): TGTGCCAGCAGTCCAACCGGAGGGCTCAATTCACCCCTCCACTTT. It codes for CASSPTGGLNSPLHF.

V is TRBV5-1 and J is TRBJ2-3, with 9 bases that match TRBD2. The CDR3 contains 18 residues. The germline V gene has CDR1 SGHRS and CDR2 YFSETQ. With V trimmed by 0 bases and J by 4 bases, 12 bases remained unmatched. CDR3: CASSLVSGGRAFADTQYF. DNA of the CDR3: TGCGCCAGCAGCTTGGTTTCGGGCGGGAGGGCCTTTGCAGATACGCAGTATTTT.

This chain uses TRBV3-1 (or the pseudogene TRBV3-2) with TRBJ1-6; TRBD1 aligns across 10 bases. The germline V gene has CDR1 LGHDT and CDR2 YNNKEL (reference sequence). This CDR3 contains 15 residues. The trim removed 2 bases at V and 10 bases at J, leaving 5 bases unmatched. This CDR3 reads CASSQPGTGESPLHF. CDR3 coding DNA: TGTGCCAGCAGCCAACCCGGGACAGGGGAATCACCCCTCCACTTT.

The V gene is TRBV14, the J gene TRBJ2-3; 11 bases are a match to TRBD2. In germline, CDR1 is SGHDN, CDR2 FVKESK. V was clipped by 4 bases and J by 4 bases; unmatched bases: 7. The CDR3 contains 16 residues. CDR3 region: CASSRRLAGQADTQYF. DNA of the CDR3: TGTGCCAGCAGCCGAAGACTAGCGGGACAAGCAGATACGCAGTATTTT.

The rearrangement uses TRBV18 and TRBJ1-1, with D tentatively TRBD1 (5 bases). This CDR3 comprises 13 residues. V shed 0 bases and J shed 5 bases, with 7 bases lying between them. Germline V CDR1 and CDR2: KGHSH, LQKENI. The CDR3 coding sequence is TGTGCCAGCTCACCACCGGGGGGGACTGAAGCTTTCTTT. This codes for CASSPPGGTEAFF.

The genes are TRBV7-3 and TRBJ2-1; D tentatively reads TRBD1 or TRBD2 (5 bases each). CDR1 SGHTA and CDR2 FQGTGA come from the germline V gene. The CDR3 loop spans 17 amino acids. V gave up 1 base and J gave up 6 bases, with 19 bases separating them. The CDR3 sequence: CASSLRTAGGMGNEQFF. The CDR3 nucleotides are TGTGCCAGCAGCTTAAGGACCGCTGGGGGAATGGGCAATGAGCAGTTCTTC.

This rearrangement joins TRBV4-1 to TRBJ1-5; tentative D call: TRBD1 (6 bases). Per germline, CDR1 MGHRA and CDR2 YSYEKL. Trimming left V 0 bases short and J 0 bases short, with 15 bases between. This CDR3 is built from 18 residues. Written as DNA, the CDR3 is TGCGCCAGCAGCCAAGATTGGCCAGGGGTCGTTAGCAATCAGCCCCAGCATTTT. Its protein product is CASSQDWPGVVSNQPQHF.

J is TRBJ2-7 and V is TRBV4-2, with D hard to call. The germline V and J ends were trimmed by 0 bases and 3 bases, with 9 bases remaining between them. The CDR3 contains 14 residues. Germline CDR1 and CDR2: LGHNA and YNFKEQ. The chain's CDR3 is CASSQDRFSYEQYF. Here the CDR3 DNA reads TGTGCCAGCAGCCAAGATAGATTTAGCTACGAGCAGTACTTC.

This sequence joins TRBV7-9 and TRBJ2-3; 7 bases line up with TRBD1. The J segment lost 8 bases and the V segment lost 2 bases, leaving 7 bases of the junction unmatched. The germline CDR1 and CDR2 sequences are SEHNR and FQNEAQ (reference sequence). The CDR3 is made up of 14 amino acids. The CDR3 loop is CASSLKGGKGTQYF. CDR3 DNA sequence: TGTGCCAGCAGCTTAAAAGGGGGCAAGGGTACGCAGTATTTT.

The rearrangement joins TRBV9 to TRBJ2-5; D not certain. CDR3 length equals 13 residues. The germline gives CDR1 SGDLS, CDR2 YYNGEE. Trimming shortened V by 3 bases and J by 7 bases, and 13 bases separated the two germline ends. The CDR3: CASSADGSGTQYF. The CDR3, as DNA: TGTGCCAGCAGCGCGGACGGTTCTGGGACCCAGTACTTC.

J is TRBJ2-5 and V is TRBV11-3; D may be TRBD1 or TRBD2 (5 bases each). V was cut by 5 bases and J by 5 bases, with 21 bases left in between. CDR1 is SGHNT, CDR2 YENEEA, per germline. The CDR3 consists of 16 residues. Written as DNA, the CDR3 is TGTGCCAGCAGCCCCGGGGCAGAGGGATTGAGGGAGACCCAGTACTTC. It encodes CASSPGAEGLRETQYF.

V and J are TRBV7-7 and TRBJ2-7, with D possibly matching TRBD1 (5 bases). From germline, CDR1 is SSHAT and CDR2 FNYEAQ (reference sequence). V lost 2 bases, J lost 0 bases, and 11 bases lay in between. The CDR3 totals 15 residues. CDR3 DNA: TGTGCCAGCAGCTTACAAGCAGGGCACTCCTACGAGCAGTACTTC. Translated: CASSLQAGHSYEQYF.

Regarding this clone: This same CDR3 is encoded by further DNA sequences in the sample. V and J are TRBV12-3 or TRBV12-4 and TRBJ1-5, with 9 nucleotides matching TRBD1. This CDR3 contains 13 residues. The J segment lost 7 bases and the V segment lost 6 bases, leaving 4 bases of the junction unmatched. In nucleotides, the CDR3 is TGTGCCAGCAGAGGGACAGGGAACCAGCCCCAGCATTTT. This sequence encodes CASRGTGNQPQHF.

V is TRBV27 and J is TRBJ1-2; D might be TRBD1 (6 bases). Trimming shortened V by 6 bases and J by 3 bases, and 14 bases separated the two germline ends. Germline values: CDR1 MNHEY, CDR2 SMNVEV (reference sequence). This CDR3 comprises 14 residues. CDR3 loop: CASSPGPGDYGYTF. The CDR3 nucleotides read TGTGCCAGCAGCCCGGGGCCAGGGGACTATGGCTACACCTTC.

V gene TRBV7-9 combines with J gene TRBJ2-2; D gene ambiguous. Trimming cost V 3 bases and J 0 bases, with 14 bases left between them. The CDR3 length is 17 residues. The germline V gene encodes CDR1 SEHNR and CDR2 FQNEAQ (reference sequence). The CDR3 sequence: CASSLLVGATNTGELFF. The CDR3 DNA is TGTGCCAGCAGCTTGTTGGTGGGCGCGACGAACACCGGGGAGCTGTTTTTT.

The chain combines TRBV27 with TRBJ1-2; D is possibly TRBD1 (6 bases). Germline loops: CDR1 MNHEY, CDR2 SMNVEV (reference sequence). The CDR3 sequence is 16 residues long. The ends were cut back, 6 bases at V and 4 bases at J, with 21 bases in the middle. CDR3: CASSDRTLGGGYGYTF. For the CDR3, the DNA is TGTGCCAGCAGCGACAGGACCCTTGGGGGCGGCTATGGCTACACCTTC.

This sequence joins TRBV27 and TRBJ1-1, with D possibly TRBD1 on 5 matching bases. Germline lookup yields CDR1 MNHEY and CDR2 SMNVEV (reference sequence). This CDR3 spans 16 amino acids. Trimming took 7 bases from V and 1 from J, leaving 19 bases between them. As DNA, the CDR3 is TGTGCCAGCACTCCCTCCGGGGGAAGGGCGAACACTGAAGCTTTCTTT. Its protein is CASTPSGGRANTEAFF.

The chain is built from TRBV28 and TRBJ1-2, with 8 bases lining up with TRBD1. Germline loops: CDR1 MDHEN, CDR2 SYDVKM. Trimming took 3 bases from V and 2 from J; bases not matched to a gene: 5. The CDR3 loop spans 15 amino acids. CDR3 DNA: TGTGCCAGCAGTTTGGTACAGGGGGGAAACTATGGCTACACCTTC. Its translation is CASSLVQGGNYGYTF.

The chain has TRBV21-1 and TRBJ2-1. TRBV21-1 counts as a pseudogene. The CDR3 contains 16 residues. For the CDR3, the DNA is TGTGCCAGCAGGGGGGGCTGGGAACCTTCCTACAATGAGCAGTTCTTC. Amino acid sequence: CASRGGWEPSYNEQFF.

V and J are TRBV6-5 and TRBJ1-5, with 7 bases that match TRBD1. Germline lookup yields CDR1 MNHEY and CDR2 SVGAGI. The V gene end was trimmed by 10 bases and the J gene end by 12 bases; junction bases not matched to a gene: 18. The CDR3 spans 14 residues. The CDR3 reads CATSGAGQLYLQHF. CDR3 coding DNA: TGTGCCACCTCGGGGGCGGGACAGCTGTATCTCCAGCATTTT.

V usage is TRBV14 and J usage is TRBJ2-3, with no clear D. Deletions cut 1 base from V and 2 bases from J, with 4 bases between. CDR1 is SGHDN and CDR2 is FVKESK in the germline V gene. The CDR3 loop spans 13 amino acids. The CDR3 protein is CASSQVLTDTQYF. The CDR3 nucleotides are TGTGCCAGCAGCCAAGTCCTCACAGATACGCAGTATTTT. Full variable domain (rest looked up from reference TRBV14 and TRBJ2-3): EAGVTQFPSHSVIEKGQTVTLRCDPISGHDNLYWYRRVMGKEIKFLLHFVKESKQDESGMPNNRFLAERTGGTYSTLKVQPAELEDSGVYFCASSQVLTDTQYFGPGTRLTVL.

The rearrangement links TRBV5-6 to TRBJ2-5; 8 nucleotides match TRBD1. CDR1 is SGHDT and CDR2 is YYEEEE in the germline V gene. V lost 0 bases and J lost 0; bases outside the gene matches: 4. The CDR3 extends over 16 amino acids. DNA of the CDR3: TGTGCCAGCAGCTTGGTGACAGGGGTTAACCAAGAGACCCAGTACTTC. The encoded protein is CASSLVTGVNQETQYF.

This clone was recorded once. The gene calls are TRBV12-3 or TRBV12-4 and TRBJ1-4; D perhaps matches TRBD1 (5 bases). The CDR3 is made up of 13 amino acids. Trimming stripped 6 bases from V and 7 bases from J, with 12 bases between. The CDR3 DNA follows: TGTGCCAGCAGCCGGGGACCGGGTGAAAAACTGTTTTTT. Its translation is CASSRGPGEKLFF.

This clone was found a few times. The chain joins TRBV3-1 (or the pseudogene TRBV3-2) to TRBJ2-7; the D is unclear. V gave up 3 bases and J gave up 0 bases, with 12 bases separating them. The germline V gene has CDR1 LGHDT and CDR2 YNNKEL (reference sequence). CDR3 length: 15 residues. The CDR3 DNA is TGTGCCAGCAGCCAGTTCCCCGAGAGCTCCTACGAGCAGTACTTC. Its translation is CASSQFPESSYEQYF.

The chain employs TRBV5-1 and TRBJ1-3; D call uncertain. This CDR3 has 14 amino acids. Trimming took off 4 bases at V and 2 bases at J, with 10 bases between the two ends. CDR1 is SGHRS, CDR2 YFSETQ, per germline. The CDR3, as DNA: TGCGCCAGCAGCGCGGGCTCCCCTGGAAACACCATATATTTT. Protein sequence: CASSAGSPGNTIYF.

This clone appeared a few times. V usage is TRBV11-2 and J usage is TRBJ1-2; D not certain. The V gene lost 1 base and the J gene lost 3 bases, with 9 bases spanning the gap. The CDR3 contains 14 residues. In germline, CDR1 is SGHAT, CDR2 FQNNGV. CDR3 protein: CASSLGGTHYGYTF. The CDR3, as DNA: TGTGCCAGCAGCTTAGGCGGCACCCACTATGGCTACACCTTC.

The chain couples TRBV19 to TRBJ1-6; D might be TRBD1 (5 bases). Per germline, CDR1 LNHDA and CDR2 SQIVND (reference sequence). V lost 0 bases and J 7 bases, leaving 13 bases between the germline ends. This CDR3 is built from 16 residues. CDR3 nucleotide sequence: TGTGCCAGTAGTATAGATGGAGGGGCAGGAAATTCACCCCTCCACTTT. Protein product: CASSIDGGAGNSPLHF.

This clone was detected only once. The chain combines TRBV4-1 with TRBJ2-7, with 7 bases that match TRBD2. V trimming: 3 bases; J trimming: 5 bases; junction bases outside the gene matches: 10. The CDR3 loop spans 15 amino acids. Germline V gene data show CDR1 as MGHRA and CDR2 as YSYEKL. The CDR3 nucleotides are TGCGCCAGCAGCCAGCCCTGGGGGGGACCTGACGAGCAGTACTTC. It yields the protein CASSQPWGGPDEQYF.